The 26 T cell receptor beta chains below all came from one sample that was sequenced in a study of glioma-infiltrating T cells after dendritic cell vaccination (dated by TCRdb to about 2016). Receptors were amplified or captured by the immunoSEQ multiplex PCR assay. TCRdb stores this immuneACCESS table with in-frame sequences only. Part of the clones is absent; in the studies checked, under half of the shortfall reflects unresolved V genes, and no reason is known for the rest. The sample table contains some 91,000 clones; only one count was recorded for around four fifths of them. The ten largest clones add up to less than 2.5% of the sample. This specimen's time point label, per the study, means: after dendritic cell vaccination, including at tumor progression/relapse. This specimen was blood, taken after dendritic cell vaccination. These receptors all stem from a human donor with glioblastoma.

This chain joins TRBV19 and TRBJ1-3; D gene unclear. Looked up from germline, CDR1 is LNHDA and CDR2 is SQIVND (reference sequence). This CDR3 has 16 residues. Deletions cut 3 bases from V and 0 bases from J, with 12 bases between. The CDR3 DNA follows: TGTGCCAGTAGTATTGGGCAGGCGAACTCTGGAAACACCATATATTTT. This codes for CASSIGQANSGNTIYF. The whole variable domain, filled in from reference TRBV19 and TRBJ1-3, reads DGGITQSPKYLFRKEGQNVTLSCEQNLNHDAMYWYRQDPGQGLRLIYYSQIVNDFQKGDIAEGYSVSREKKESFPLTVTSAQKNPTAFYLCASSIGQANSGNTIYFGEGSWLTVV.

CDR3 bases: TGTGCCAGCAGCCCTAACAGGTTTGACACAGATACGCAGTATTTT. Its translation: CASSPNRFDTDTQYF. The chain uses TRBV5-4 and TRBJ2-3; D might be TRBD1 (5 bases). CDR3 length: 15 residues. Germline CDR1 SGHNT, CDR2 YYREEE (reference sequence). Trimming left V 4 bases short and J 2 bases short, with 14 bases between.

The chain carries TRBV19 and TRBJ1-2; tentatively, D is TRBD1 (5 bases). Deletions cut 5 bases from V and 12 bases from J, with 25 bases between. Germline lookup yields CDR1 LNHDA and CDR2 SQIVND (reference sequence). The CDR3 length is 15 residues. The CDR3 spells CASSPAEDGHLKNTF. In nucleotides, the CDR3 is TGTGCCAGTAGTCCTGCGGAAGACGGACACCTAAAAAACACCTTC.

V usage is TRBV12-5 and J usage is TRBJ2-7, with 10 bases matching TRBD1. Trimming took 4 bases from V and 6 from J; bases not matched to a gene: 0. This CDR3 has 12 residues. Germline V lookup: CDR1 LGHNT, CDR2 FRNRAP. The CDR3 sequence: CASGWDRGEQYF. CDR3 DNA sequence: TGTGCTAGTGGTTGGGACAGGGGCGAGCAGTACTTC.

The CDR3, as DNA: TGTGCCAGCAGCCAAGTCGACAGGGCCTTTGGCTACACCTTC. It codes for CASSQVDRAFGYTF. The chain is built from TRBV4-2 and TRBJ1-2; TRBD1 matches 7 bases. Germline lookup yields CDR1 LGHNA and CDR2 YNFKEQ. CDR3 length: 14 amino acids. Trimming at V came to 1 base and at J to 7 bases, leaving 6 bases not matched to a gene.

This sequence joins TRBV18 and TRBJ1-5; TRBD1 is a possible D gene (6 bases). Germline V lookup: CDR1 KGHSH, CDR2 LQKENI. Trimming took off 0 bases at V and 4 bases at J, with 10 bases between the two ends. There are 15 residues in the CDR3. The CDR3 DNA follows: TGTGCCAGCTCACCACCTGGGAGGGGGAATCAGCCCCAGCATTTT. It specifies CASSPPGRGNQPQHF.

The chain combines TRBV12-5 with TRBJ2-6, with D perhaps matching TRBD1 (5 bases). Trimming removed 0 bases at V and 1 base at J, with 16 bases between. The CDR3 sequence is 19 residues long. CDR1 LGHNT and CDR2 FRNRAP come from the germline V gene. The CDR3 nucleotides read TGTGCTAGTGGTTTGGTACCAGGGCTAAATGTTTCTGGGGCCAACGTCCTGACTTTC. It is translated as CASGLVPGLNVSGANVLTF.

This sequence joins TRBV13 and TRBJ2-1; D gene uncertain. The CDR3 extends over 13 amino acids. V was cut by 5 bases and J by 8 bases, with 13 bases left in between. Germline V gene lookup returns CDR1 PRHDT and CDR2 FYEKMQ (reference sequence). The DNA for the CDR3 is TGTGCCAGCAGCCCCAGACTGGGTGATGAGCAGTTCTTC. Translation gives CASSPRLGDEQFF.

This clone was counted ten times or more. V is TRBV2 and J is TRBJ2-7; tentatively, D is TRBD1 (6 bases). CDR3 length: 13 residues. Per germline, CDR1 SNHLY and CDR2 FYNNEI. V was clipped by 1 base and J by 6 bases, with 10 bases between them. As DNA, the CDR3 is TGTGCCAGCAGTGAAGGGCAGGGGAGCGAGCAGTACTTC. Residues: CASSEGQGSEQYF.

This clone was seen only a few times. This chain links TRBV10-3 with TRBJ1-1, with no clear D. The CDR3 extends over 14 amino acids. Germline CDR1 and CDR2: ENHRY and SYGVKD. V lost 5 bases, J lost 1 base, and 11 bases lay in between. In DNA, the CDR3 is TGTGCCATCAGTCCGGGAGCTCAGAACACTGAAGCTTTCTTT. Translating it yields CAISPGAQNTEAFF.

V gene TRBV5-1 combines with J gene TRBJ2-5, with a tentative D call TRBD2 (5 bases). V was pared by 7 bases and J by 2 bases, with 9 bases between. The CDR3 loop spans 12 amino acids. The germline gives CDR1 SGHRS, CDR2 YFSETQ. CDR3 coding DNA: TGCGCCAGCGCAGAGCGGCAAGAGACCCAGTACTTC. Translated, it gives CASAERQETQYF. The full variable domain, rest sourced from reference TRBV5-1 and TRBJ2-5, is KAGVTQTPRYLIKTRGQQVTLSCSPISGHRSVSWYQQTPGQGLQFLFEYFSETQRNKGNFPGRFSGRQFSNSRSEMNVSTLELGDSALYLCASAERQETQYFGPGTRLLVL.

CDR3 amino acids: CASSPETSENEQFF. In DNA form, the CDR3 reads TGTGCCAGCAGCCCCGAGACTAGCGAGAATGAGCAGTTCTTC. The rearrangement joins TRBV4-2 to TRBJ2-1, with 8 bases identical to TRBD2. The CDR3 is 14 amino acids. The V and J ends lost 4 bases and 7 bases, in that order; junction bases with no gene match: 6. In germline, CDR1 is LGHNA, CDR2 YNFKEQ.

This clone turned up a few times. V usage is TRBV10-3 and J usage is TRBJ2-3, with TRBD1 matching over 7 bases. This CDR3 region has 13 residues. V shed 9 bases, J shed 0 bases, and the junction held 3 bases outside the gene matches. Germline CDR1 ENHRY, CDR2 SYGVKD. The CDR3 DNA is TGTGCCATTGGGGACAGCAGCACAGATACGCAGTATTTT. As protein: CAIGDSSTDTQYF.

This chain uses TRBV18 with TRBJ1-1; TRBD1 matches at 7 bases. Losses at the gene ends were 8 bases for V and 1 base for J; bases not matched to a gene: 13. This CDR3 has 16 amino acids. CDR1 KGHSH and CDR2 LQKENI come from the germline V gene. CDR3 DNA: TGTGCCAGCACTCGGGACAGTTTCTCAGAGAACACTGAAGCTTTCTTT. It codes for CASTRDSFSENTEAFF.

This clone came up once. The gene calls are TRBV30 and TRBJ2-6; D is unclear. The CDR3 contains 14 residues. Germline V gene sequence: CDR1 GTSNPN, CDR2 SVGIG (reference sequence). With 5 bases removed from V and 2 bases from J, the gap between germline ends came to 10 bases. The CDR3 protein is CAWDRSTGANVLTF. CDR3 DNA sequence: TGTGCCTGGGATCGATCTACTGGGGCCAACGTCCTGACTTTC.

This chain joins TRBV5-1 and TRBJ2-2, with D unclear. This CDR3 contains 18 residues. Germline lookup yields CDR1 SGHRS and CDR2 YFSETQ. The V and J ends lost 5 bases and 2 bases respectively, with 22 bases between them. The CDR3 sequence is CASRKRGGTSLNTGELFF. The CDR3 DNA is TGCGCCAGCAGAAAGAGAGGCGGCACGTCTCTAAACACCGGGGAGCTGTTTTTT.

CDR3 loop: CASSPTVGEQYF. In nucleotides, the CDR3 is TGTGCCAGCTCCCCAACGGTCGGCGAGCAGTACTTC. V usage is TRBV6-1 and J usage is TRBJ2-7; no definite D call. Germline V gene lookup returns CDR1 MNHNS and CDR2 SASEGT. Trimming removed 8 bases from V and 6 bases from J, with 14 bases in between. This CDR3 spans 12 amino acids.

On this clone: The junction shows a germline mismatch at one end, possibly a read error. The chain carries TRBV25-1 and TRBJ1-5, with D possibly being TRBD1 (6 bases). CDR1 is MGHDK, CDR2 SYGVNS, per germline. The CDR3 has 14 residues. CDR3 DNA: TGTGTCAGCAGTCCCCGGGGGGGCTGGCAGCCCCAGCATTTT. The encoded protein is CVSSPRGGWQPQHF.

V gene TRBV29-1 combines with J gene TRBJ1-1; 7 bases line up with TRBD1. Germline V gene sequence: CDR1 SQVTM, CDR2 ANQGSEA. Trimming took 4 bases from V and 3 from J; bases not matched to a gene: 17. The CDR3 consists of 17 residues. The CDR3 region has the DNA TGCAGCGTTGTAAAATGGGGGGACAGAGTTTCCCACACTGAAGCTTTCTTT. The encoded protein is CSVVKWGDRVSHTEAFF. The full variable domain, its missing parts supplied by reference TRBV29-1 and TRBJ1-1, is SAVISQKPSRDICQRGTSLTIQCQVDSQVTMMFWYRQQPGQSLTLIATANQGSEATYESGFVIDKFPISRPNLTFSTLTVSNMSPEDSSIYLCSVVKWGDRVSHTEAFFGQGTRLTVV.

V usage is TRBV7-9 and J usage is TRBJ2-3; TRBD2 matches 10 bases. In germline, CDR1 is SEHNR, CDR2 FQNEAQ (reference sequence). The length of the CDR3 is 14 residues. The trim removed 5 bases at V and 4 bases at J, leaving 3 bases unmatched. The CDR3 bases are TGTGCCAGCAGCCCAAGCGGGGGGGCAGATACGCAGTATTTT. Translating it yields CASSPSGGADTQYF.

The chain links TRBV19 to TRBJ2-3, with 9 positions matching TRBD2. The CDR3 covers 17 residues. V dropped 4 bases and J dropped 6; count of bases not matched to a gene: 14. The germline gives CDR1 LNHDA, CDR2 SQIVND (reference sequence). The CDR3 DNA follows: TGTGCCAGTAGTAGTATTACTAGCGGGTCCGCGGGTGATACGCAGTATTTT. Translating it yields CASSSITSGSAGDTQYF.

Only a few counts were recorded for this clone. The CDR3 loop reads CASNVQEKTEKLFF. The CDR3 DNA sequence: TGTGCCAGCAATGTACAGGAGAAGACTGAAAAACTGTTTTTT. V gene TRBV6-1 combines with J gene TRBJ1-4, with D perhaps matching TRBD1 (5 bases). The CDR3 has 14 amino acids. Germline loops: CDR1 MNHNS, CDR2 SASEGT. The V end was cut by 7 bases, the J end by 7 bases, with 16 bases between.

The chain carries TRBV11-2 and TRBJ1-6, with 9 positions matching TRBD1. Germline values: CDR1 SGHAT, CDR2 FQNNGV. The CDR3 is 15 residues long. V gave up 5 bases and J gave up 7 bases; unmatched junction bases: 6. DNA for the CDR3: TGTGCCAGCAGCCCCAGACAGGGGGGAAATTCACCCCTCCACTTT. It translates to CASSPRQGGNSPLHF.

CDR3 in amino acids: CASSSQGNHEQYV. For the CDR3, the DNA is TGTGCCAGCAGTTCCCAGGGTAACCACGAGCAGTACGTC. The J gene is TRBJ2-7, the V gene TRBV6-1; D is possibly TRBD1 (5 bases). The V end was cut by 5 bases, the J end by 5 bases, with 13 bases between. Germline V gives CDR1 MNHNS, CDR2 SASEGT. The CDR3 runs to 13 residues.

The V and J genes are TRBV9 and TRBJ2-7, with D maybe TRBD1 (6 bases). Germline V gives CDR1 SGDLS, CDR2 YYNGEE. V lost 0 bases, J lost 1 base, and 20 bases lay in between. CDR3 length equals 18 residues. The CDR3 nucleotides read TGTGCCAGCAGCGTAGAATTTATTTGGTGGGACAAATCCTACGAGCAGTACGTC. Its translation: CASSVEFIWWDKSYEQYV.

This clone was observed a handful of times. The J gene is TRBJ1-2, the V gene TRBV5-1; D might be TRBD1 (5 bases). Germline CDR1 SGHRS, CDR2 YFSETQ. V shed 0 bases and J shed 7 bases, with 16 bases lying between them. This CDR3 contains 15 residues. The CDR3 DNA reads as TGCGCCAGCAGCTTGGAGGGCAGGGTTGAGGCTGGCTACACCTTC. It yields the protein CASSLEGRVEAGYTF.